This TCR beta chain was observed in a study of blood T cell repertoires in COVID-19. Study at large: The United States, Italy and Spain were the sources of the acute and convalescent COVID-19 samples. T cells, B-cell-depleted T cells, or PBMCs provided the cDNA or gDNA that served as material.

Trimming at V came to 4 bases and at J to 8 bases, leaving 11 bases not matched to a gene. CDR1 SGHRS and CDR2 YFSETQ come from the germline V gene. CDR3 size: 15 residues. This clone was detected a few times. Authors' analysis steps: Counts of nucleated cells, estimated from reference gene primer amplification, were obtained. Only in-frame clones appear in the TCRdb table, and some are missing; sequencing was by immunoSEQ multiplex PCR. The DNA gave D and trimming, while V, J and clone size come from that table. This table holds 25,000 to 30,000 clones, less than 80% found once. Sequenced sample: peripheral blood. The clonotype was recovered from a boy aged 2-9 years with active or convalescent COVID-19. The rearrangement joins TRBV5-1 to TRBJ1-2; TRBD1 agrees at 10 bases. The CDR3 sequence is CASSATGTGDIGYTF. The CDR3 nucleotides are TGCGCCAGCAGCGCTACCGGGACAGGGGATATCGGCTACACCTTC. The complete variable domain, with remaining parts taken from reference TRBV5-1 and TRBJ1-2, reads KAGVTQTPRYLIKTRGQQVTLSCSPISGHRSVSWYQQTPGQGLQFLFEYFSETQRNKGNFPGRFSGRQFSNSRSEMNVSTLELGDSALYLCASSATGTGDIGYTFGSGTRLTVV.